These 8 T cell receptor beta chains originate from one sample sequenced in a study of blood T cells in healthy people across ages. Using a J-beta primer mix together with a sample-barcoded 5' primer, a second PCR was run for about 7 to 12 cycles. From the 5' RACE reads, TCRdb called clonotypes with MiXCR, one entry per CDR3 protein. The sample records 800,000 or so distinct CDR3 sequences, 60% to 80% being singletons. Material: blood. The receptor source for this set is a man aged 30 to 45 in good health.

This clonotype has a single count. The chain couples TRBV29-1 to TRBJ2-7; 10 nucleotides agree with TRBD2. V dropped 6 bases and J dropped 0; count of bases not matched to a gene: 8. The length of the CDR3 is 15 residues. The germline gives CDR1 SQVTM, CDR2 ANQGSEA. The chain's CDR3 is CSVVAGGRSSYEQYF. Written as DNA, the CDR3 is TGCAGCGTAGTAGCGGGAGGCAGGAGCTCCTACGAGCAGTACTTC.

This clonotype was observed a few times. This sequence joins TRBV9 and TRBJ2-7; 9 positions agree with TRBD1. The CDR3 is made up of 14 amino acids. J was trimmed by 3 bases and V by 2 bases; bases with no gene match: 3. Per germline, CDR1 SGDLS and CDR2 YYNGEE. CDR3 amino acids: CASSVGQGVYEQYF. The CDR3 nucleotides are TGTGCCAGCAGCGTGGGACAGGGCGTCTACGAGCAGTACTTC.

Here the CDR3 reads CASSSTGTSSDTQYF. CDR3 DNA sequence: TGTGCCAGCAGCTCAACCGGGACTAGCAGCGATACGCAGTATTTT. The chain recombines TRBV7-3 with TRBJ2-3; 9 bases line up with TRBD2. CDR1 and CDR2 from the germline V gene are SGHTA and FQGTGA. The J segment lost 6 bases and the V segment lost 4 bases, leaving 8 bases of the junction unmatched. The CDR3 loop spans 15 amino acids.

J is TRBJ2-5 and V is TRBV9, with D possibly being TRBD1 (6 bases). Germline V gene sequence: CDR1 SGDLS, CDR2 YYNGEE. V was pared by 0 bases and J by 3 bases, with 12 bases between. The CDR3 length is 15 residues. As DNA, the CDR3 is TGTGCCAGCAGCGTAGGGGGGTCAGGGGAAGAGACCCAGTACTTC. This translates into CASSVGGSGEETQYF.

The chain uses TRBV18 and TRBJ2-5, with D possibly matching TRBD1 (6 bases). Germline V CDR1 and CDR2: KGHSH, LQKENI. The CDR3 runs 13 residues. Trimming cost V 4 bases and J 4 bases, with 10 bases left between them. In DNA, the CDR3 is TGTGCCAGCTCACGAGCCAGGGGAGAGACCCAGTACTTC. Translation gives CASSRARGETQYF.

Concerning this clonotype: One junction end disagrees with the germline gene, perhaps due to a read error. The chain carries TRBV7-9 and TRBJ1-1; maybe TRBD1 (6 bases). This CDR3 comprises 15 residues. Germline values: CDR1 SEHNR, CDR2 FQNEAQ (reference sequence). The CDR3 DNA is TGTGCCAGCGGCTTCTACAGGGACCTGTTGACTGAAGCTTTCTTT. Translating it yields CASGFYRDLLTEAFF.

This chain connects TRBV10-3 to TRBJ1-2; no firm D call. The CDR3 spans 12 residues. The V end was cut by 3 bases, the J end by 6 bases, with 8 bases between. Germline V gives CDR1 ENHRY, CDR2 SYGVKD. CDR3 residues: CAISDVGNGYTF. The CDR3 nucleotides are TGTGCCATCAGTGATGTGGGGAATGGCTACACCTTC.

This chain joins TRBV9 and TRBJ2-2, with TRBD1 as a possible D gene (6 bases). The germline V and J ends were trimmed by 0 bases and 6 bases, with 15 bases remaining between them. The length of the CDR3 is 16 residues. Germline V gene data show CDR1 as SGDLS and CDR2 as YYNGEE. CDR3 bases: TGTGCCAGCAGCGTAGGACTGGGACAAGACGCCGGGGAGCTGTTTTTT. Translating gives CASSVGLGQDAGELFF.